Reported below is one T cell receptor (beta chain). Its target is not known. Using immunoSEQ multiplex PCR, the repertoire was profiled, and TCRdb retains in-frame clones only, with some absent. The sample contains roughly 1 million clones, around 75% of which appear only once. This entry belongs to a study of shared clonotypes between healthy human individuals. On the study more broadly: Per donor, CD8 memory used one plate, CD8 naive used two, CD4 memory used three and CD4 naive used three.

The study's findings and limits: Naive subsets usually exceeded memory subsets in estimated richness. Although depth was large, rarefaction showed that sequencing of the sorted subsets was incomplete.

The sequence came from a man aged 18 to 29 in good health. The sample comprised memory CD4+ T cells sorted from blood. The subset was: CD45RA-negative fraction.

Here the CDR3 reads CASSRGDRLNQPQHF. The CDR3 DNA is TGCGCCAGCAGCCGCGGGGACAGGCTAAATCAGCCCCAGCATTTT. The V and J genes are TRBV4-1 and TRBJ1-5; 8 nucleotides agree with TRBD1. Germline V gives CDR1 MGHRA, CDR2 YSYEKL. V lost 4 bases and J lost 4; bases outside the gene matches: 6. The CDR3 extends over 15 amino acids.